This TCR beta chain was obtained from a study of cytomegalovirus exposure and HLA in healthy donors. Points on this clone: The target antigen is unknown.

PCR primers comprised 60 Vbeta and 13 Jbeta primers. Only in-frame clones appear in the TCRdb table, and some are missing; sequencing was by immunoSEQ multiplex PCR. The sample has roughly 160,000 clones, almost 80% seen once. Regarding the study as a whole: Rare TCR sequences predominated, though certain public TCRs were found in many donors. Most of the TCR beta V segments (in an earlier analysis) were productive either about 87% or about 30% of the time. In a later analysis, DRB1 alleles had the most associated TCRs; HLA-C alleles the fewest.

The V gene lost 3 bases and the J gene lost 0 bases, with 5 bases spanning the gap. Germline CDR1 and CDR2: SNHLY and FYNNEI. This CDR3 region has 14 residues. V is TRBV2 and J is TRBJ1-4; D gene uncertain. The sequence came from a man aged 50-59 years in good health and CMV-seropositive. The sequenced sample consisted of PBMCs. In DNA form, the CDR3 reads TGTGCCAGCAGTGATACAGCAACTAATGAAAAACTGTTTTTT. This translates into CASSDTATNEKLFF.